This T cell receptor beta chain was retrieved from a study of beta chain features in type 1 diabetes. Sequencing targeted expressed TCRB transcripts, as all isolated RNA had been reverse transcribed. Profiling relied on immunoSEQ multiplex PCR, and the TCRdb table lists in-frame clones only, not all of them. The repertoire holds roughly 330,000 clones, with roughly 12% as singletons. The V gene end was trimmed by 3 bases and the J gene end by 7 bases; junction bases not matched to a gene: 6. CDR3 length equals 16 residues. Germline CDR1 reads SGHTA; CDR2 reads FQGTGA. With respect to this clone: The antigen is unknown.

Overall study findings and caveats: People with Type 1 diabetes carried modestly yet significantly shorter TCRB CDR3s in all four CD4+ subsets.

The specimen was naive CD4+ T cells from blood. The receptor was isolated from a woman aged 18-35 years with type 1 diabetes. The V and J genes are TRBV7-3 and TRBJ2-1; 13 bases agree with TRBD2. The CDR3 DNA is TGTGCCAGCAGCTTCCCACTAGCGGGAGGGCGGAATGAGCAGTTCTTC. Amino acid sequence: CASSFPLAGGRNEQFF.